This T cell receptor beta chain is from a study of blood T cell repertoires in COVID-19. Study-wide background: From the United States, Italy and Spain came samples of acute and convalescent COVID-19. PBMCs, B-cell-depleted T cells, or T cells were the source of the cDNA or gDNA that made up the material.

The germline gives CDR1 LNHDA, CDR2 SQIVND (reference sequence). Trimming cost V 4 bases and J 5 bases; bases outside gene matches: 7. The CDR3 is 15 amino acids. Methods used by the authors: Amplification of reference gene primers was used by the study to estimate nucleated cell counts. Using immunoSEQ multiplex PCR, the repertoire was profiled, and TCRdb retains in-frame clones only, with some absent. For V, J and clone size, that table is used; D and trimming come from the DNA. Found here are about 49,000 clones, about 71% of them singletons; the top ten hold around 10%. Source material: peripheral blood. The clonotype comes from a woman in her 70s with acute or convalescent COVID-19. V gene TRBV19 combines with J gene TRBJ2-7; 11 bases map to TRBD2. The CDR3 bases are TGTGCCAGTAGTAGGCTAGCGGGGGGCAGCCACGAGCAGTACTTC. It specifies CASSRLAGGSHEQYF.